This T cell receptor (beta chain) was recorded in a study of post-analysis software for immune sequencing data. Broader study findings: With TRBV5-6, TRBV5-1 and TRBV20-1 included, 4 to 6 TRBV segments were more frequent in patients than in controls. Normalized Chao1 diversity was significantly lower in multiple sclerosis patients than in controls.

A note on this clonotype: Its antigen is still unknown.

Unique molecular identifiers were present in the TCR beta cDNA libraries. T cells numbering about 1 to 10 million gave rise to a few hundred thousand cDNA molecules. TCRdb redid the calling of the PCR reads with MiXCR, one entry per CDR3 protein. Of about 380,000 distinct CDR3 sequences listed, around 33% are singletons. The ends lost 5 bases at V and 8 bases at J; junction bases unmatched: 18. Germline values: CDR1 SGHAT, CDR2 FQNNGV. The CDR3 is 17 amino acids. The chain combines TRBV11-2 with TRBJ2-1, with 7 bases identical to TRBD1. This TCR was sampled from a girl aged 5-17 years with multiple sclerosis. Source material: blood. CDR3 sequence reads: CASSPGDGTVPRDEQFF. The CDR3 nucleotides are TGTGCCAGCAGCCCAGGGGACGGGACAGTGCCTCGCGATGAGCAGTTCTTC. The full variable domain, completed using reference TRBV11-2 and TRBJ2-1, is EAGVAQSPRYKIIEKRQSVAFWCNPISGHATLYWYQQILGQGPKLLIQFQNNGVVDDSQLPKDRFSAERLKGVDSTLKIQPAKLEDSAVYLCASSPGDGTVPRDEQFFGPGTRLTVL.